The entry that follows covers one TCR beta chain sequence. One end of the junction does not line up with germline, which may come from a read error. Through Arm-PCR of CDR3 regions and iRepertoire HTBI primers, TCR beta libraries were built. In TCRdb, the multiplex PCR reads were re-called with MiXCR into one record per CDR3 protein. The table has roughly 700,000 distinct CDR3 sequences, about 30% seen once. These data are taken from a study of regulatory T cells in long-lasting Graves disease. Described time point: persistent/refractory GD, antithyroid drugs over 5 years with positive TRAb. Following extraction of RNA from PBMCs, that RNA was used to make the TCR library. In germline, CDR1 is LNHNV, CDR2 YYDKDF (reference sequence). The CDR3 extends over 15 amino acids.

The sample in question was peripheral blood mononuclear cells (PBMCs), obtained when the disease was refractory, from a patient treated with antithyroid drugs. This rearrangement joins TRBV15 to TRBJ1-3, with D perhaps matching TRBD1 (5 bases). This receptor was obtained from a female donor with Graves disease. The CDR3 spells CTTSTDDSSGNTIYF. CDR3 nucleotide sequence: TGTACCACCAGCACCGACGACAGCTCTGGAAACACCATATATTTT.